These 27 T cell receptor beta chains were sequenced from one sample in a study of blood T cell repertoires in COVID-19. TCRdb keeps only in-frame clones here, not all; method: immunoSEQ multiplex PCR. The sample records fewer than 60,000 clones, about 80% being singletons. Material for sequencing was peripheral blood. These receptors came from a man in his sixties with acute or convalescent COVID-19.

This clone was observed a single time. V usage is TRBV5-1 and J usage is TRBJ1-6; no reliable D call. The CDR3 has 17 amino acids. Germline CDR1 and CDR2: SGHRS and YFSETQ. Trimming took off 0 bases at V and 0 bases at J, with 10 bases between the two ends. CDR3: CASSLGTESSYNSPLHF. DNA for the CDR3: TGCGCCAGCAGCTTGGGCACAGAAAGCTCCTATAATTCACCCCTCCACTTT.

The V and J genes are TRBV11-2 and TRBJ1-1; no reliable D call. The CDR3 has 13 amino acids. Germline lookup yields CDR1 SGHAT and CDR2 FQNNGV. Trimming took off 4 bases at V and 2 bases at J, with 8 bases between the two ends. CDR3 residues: CASSSLTNTEAFF. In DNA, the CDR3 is TGTGCCAGCAGCTCCCTAACCAACACTGAAGCTTTCTTT.

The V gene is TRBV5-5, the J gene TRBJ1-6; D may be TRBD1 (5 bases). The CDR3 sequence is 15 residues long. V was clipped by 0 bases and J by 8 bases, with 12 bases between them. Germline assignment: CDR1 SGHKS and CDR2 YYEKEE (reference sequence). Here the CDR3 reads CASSLDAGRDSPLHF. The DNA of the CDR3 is TGTGCCAGCAGCTTGGATGCAGGGAGGGATTCACCCCTCCACTTT.

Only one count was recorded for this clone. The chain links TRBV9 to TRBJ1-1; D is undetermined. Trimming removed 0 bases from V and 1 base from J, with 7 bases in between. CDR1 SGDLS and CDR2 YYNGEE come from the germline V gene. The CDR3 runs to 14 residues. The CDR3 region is CASSVGLENTEAFF. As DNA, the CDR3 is TGTGCCAGCAGCGTAGGACTGGAGAACACTGAAGCTTTCTTT.

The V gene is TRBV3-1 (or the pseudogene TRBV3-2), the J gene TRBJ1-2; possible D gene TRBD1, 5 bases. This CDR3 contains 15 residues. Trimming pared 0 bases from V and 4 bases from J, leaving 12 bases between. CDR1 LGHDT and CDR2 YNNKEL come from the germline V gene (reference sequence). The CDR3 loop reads CASSQEEEGLYGYTF. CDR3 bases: TGTGCCAGCAGCCAAGAGGAGGAGGGACTCTATGGCTACACCTTC.

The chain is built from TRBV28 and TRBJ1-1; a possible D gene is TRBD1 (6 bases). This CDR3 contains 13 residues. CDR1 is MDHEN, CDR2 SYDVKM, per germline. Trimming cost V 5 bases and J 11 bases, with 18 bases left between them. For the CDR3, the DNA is TGTGCCAGCAGTACGGGACAACTAAGGGGGGCTTTCTTT. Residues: CASSTGQLRGAFF.

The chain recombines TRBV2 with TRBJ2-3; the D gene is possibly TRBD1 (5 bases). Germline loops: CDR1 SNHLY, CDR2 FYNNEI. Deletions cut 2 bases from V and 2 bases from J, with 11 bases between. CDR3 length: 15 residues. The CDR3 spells CASSESGAYTDTQYF. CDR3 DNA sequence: TGTGCCAGCAGTGAAAGTGGGGCGTACACAGATACGCAGTATTTT.

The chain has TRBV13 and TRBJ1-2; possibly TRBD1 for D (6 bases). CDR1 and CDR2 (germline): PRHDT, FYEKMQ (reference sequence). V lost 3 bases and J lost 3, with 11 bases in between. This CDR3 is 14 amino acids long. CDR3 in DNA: TGTGCCAGCAGCTTGGGGGGGCAGCACTATGGCTACACCTTC. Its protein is CASSLGGQHYGYTF.

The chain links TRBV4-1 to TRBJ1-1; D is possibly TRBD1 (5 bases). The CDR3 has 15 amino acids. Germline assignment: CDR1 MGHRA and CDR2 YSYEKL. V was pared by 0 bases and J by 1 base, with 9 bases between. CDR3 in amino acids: CASSQEVGQNTEAFF. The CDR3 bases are TGCGCCAGCAGCCAAGAAGTAGGACAGAACACTGAAGCTTTCTTT.

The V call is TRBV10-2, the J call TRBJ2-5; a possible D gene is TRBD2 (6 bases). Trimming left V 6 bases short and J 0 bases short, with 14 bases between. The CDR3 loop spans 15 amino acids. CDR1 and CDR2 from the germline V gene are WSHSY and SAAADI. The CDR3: CASRRDWGDQETQYF. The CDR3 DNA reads TGCGCCAGCAGAAGGGACTGGGGGGACCAAGAGACCCAGTACTTC.

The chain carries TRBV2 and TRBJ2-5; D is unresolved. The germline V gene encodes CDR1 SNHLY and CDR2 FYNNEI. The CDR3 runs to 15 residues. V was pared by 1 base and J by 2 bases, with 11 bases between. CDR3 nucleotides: TGTGCCAGCAGTGAAGAAGTAGTTTGGCAAGAGACCCAGTACTTC. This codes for CASSEEVVWQETQYF.

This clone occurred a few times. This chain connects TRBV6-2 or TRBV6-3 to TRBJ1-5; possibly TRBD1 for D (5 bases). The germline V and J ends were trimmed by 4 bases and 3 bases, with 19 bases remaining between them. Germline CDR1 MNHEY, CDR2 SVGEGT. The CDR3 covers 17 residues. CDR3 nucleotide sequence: TGTGCCAGCAGTTCTTTGAAAGGCAGGGCTATCAATCAGCCCCAGCATTTT. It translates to CASSSLKGRAINQPQHF.

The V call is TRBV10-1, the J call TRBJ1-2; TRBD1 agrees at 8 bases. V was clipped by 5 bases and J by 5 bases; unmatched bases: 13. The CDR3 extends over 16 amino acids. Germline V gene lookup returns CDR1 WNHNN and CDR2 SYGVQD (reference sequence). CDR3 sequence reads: CASSPPGTGKFYGYTF. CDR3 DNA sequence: TGCGCCAGCAGTCCTCCCGGGACAGGAAAATTTTATGGCTACACCTTC.

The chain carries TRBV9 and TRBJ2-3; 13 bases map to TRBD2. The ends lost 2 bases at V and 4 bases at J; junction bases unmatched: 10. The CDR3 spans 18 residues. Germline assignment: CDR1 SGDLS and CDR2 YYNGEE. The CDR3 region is CASSVDAGTSGAADTQYF. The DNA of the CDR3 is TGTGCCAGCAGCGTTGATGCAGGGACTAGCGGGGCCGCAGATACGCAGTATTTT.

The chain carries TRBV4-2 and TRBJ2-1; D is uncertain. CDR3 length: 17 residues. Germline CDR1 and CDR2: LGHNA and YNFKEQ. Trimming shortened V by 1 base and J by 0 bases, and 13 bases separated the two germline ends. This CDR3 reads CASSQGTGVNSYNEQFF. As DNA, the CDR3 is TGTGCCAGCAGCCAAGGAACGGGTGTTAACTCCTACAATGAGCAGTTCTTC.

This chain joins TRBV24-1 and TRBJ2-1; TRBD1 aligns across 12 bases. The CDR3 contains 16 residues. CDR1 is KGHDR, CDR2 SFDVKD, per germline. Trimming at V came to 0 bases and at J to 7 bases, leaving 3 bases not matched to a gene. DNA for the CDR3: TGTGCCACCAGTGATTTGGGGACAGGGGGCTGGAATGAGCAGTTCTTC. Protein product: CATSDLGTGGWNEQFF.

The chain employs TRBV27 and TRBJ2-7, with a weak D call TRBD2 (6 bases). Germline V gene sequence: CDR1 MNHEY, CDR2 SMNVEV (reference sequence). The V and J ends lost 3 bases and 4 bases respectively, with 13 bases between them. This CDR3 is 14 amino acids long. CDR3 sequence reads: CASSFGMGGYEQYF. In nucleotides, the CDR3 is TGTGCCAGCAGTTTTGGTATGGGAGGATACGAGCAGTACTTC.

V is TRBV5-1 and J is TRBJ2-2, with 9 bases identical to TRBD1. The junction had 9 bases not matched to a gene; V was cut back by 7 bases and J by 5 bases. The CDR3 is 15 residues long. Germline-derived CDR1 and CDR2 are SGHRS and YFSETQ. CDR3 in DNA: TGCGCCAGCCGCACCGGGACAGGGCGAACCGGGGAGCTGTTTTTT. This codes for CASRTGTGRTGELFF.

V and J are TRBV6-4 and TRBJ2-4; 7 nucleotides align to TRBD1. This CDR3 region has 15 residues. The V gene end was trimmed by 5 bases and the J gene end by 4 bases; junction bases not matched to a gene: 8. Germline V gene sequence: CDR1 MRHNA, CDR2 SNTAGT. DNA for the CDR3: TGTGCCAGCAGTTTTACGACAGGGTCAAAAAACATTCAGTACTTC. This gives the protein CASSFTTGSKNIQYF.

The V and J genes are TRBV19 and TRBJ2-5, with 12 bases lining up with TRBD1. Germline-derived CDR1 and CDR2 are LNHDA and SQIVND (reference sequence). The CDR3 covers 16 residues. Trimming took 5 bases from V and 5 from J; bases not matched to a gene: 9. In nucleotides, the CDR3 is TGTGCCAGTAGTGATCGGGACAGGGGGCTGGACGAGACCCAGTACTTC. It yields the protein CASSDRDRGLDETQYF.

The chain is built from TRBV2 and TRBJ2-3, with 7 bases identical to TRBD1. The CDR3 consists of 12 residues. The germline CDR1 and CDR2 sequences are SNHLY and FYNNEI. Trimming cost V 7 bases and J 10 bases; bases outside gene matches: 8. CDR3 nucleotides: TGTGCCAGCACTGGCGACGGGACAGCGCAGTATTTT. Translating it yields CASTGDGTAQYF. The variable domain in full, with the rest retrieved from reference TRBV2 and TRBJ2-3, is EPEVTQTPSHQVTQMGQEVILRCVPISNHLYFYWYRQILGQKVEFLVSFYNNEISEKSEIFDDQFSVERPDGSNFTLKIRSTKLEDSAMYFCASTGDGTAQYFGPGTRLTVL.

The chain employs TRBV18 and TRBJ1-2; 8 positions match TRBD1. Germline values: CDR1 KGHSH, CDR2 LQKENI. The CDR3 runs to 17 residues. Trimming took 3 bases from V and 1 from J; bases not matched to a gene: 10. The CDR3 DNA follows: TGTGCCAGCTCACCTGGACAGGGCTCCCTTTTTAACTATGGCTACACCTTC. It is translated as CASSPGQGSLFNYGYTF.

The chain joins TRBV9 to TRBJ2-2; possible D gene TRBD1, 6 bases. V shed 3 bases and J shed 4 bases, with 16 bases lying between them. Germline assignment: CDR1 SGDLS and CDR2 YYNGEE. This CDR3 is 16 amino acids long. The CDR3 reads CASSALQGRGTGELFF. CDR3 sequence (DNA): TGTGCCAGCAGCGCCCTCCAGGGGCGAGGCACCGGGGAGCTGTTTTTT.

The CDR3 coding sequence is TGCGCCTCAAGCTCCGGGGCAACTAATGAAAAACTGTTTTTT. It specifies CASSSGATNEKLFF. This chain links TRBV4-1 with TRBJ1-4, with D unresolved. This CDR3 is built from 14 residues. Germline values: CDR1 MGHRA, CDR2 YSYEKL. Trimming cost V 11 bases and J 0 bases, with 13 bases left between them.

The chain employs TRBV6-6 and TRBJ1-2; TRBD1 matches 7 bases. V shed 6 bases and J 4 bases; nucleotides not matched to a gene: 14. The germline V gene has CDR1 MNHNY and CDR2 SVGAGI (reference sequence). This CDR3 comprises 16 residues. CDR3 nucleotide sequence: TGTGCCAGCAGCCGATCACAGGGGAGGAGGGTCTATGGCTACACCTTC. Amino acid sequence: CASSRSQGRRVYGYTF.

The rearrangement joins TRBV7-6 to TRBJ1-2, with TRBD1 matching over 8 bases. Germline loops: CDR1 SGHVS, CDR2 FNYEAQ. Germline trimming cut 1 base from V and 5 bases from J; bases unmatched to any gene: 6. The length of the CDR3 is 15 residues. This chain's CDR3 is CASSLERQGLYGYTF. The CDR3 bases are TGTGCCAGCAGCTTAGAGAGACAGGGGCTATATGGCTACACCTTC.

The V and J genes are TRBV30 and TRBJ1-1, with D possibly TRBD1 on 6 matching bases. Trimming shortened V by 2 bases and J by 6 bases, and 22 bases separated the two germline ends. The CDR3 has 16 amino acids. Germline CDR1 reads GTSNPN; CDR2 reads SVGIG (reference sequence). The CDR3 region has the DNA TGTGCCTGGAGTAGGAAGGGTAGCAGGGGTTTTTCTGAAGCTTTCTTT. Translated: CAWSRKGSRGFSEAFF.